These 2 T cell receptor beta chains originate from one sample sequenced in a study of T cells in Graves' hyperthyroidism and ophthalmopathy (dated by TCRdb to about 2019). Libraries were prepared through multiplex PCR. Sequencing took place on an Illumina HiSeq 2000. TCR beta CDR3 regions were amplified from RNA transcripts. For the first round of RT-PCR on the TCR CDR3, the HTBI primer set was used together with the Qiagen OneStep RT-PCR kit. TCRdb trimmed the raw reads at Q25, called clones with MiXCR and kept productive beta chains. Each CDR3 protein appears once, grouped with its most common genes and DNA. This sample is represented by around 800,000 distinct CDR3 sequences; 38% of them were singletons. The ten largest clonotypes hold 8.9% of the sample. Sequences were obtained from blood. Receptor source: a man between 18 and 29 years old with Graves' hyperthyroidism.

Comment on this clonotype: The germline gene is not matched at one end of the junction; a read error may be the cause. The chain has TRBV20-1 and TRBJ1-6; tentative D call: TRBD1 (6 bases). The CDR3 totals 17 residues. Germline-derived CDR1 and CDR2 are DFQATT and SNEGSKA (reference sequence). The CDR3 region is CSARDGRGSSYNSPLRF. CDR3 nucleotide sequence: TGCAGTGCTAGAGATGGCAGGGGAAGCTCCTATAATTCACCCCTCCGCTTT.

This clonotype was detected a few times. V and J are TRBV7-2 and TRBJ2-7, with a weak D call TRBD2 (8 bases). CDR1 SGHTA and CDR2 FQGNSA come from the germline V gene. The CDR3 runs to 17 residues. The germline V and J ends were trimmed by 5 bases and 3 bases, with 23 bases remaining between them. CDR3 loop: CASSRQGGAGDLYEQYF. In nucleotides, the CDR3 is TGTGCCAGCAGCCGCCAGGGGGGAGCGGGGGACCTCTACGAGCAGTACTTC. Full variable domain (outside the CDR3, taken from reference TRBV7-2 and TRBJ2-7): GAGVSQSPSNKVTEKGKDVELRCDPISGHTALYWYRQSLGQGLEFLIYFQGNSAPDKSGLPSDRFSAERTGGSVSTLTIQRTQQEDSAVYLCASSRQGGAGDLYEQYFGPGTRLTVT.